Below, 25 T cell receptor beta chains from the same sample are listed, as sequenced in a study of low-dose radiotherapy and immunotherapy resistance in tumors. Alpha- and beta-chain coverage of first-strand cDNA came from TRAV- and TRBV-specific primers. TCR amplification ran approximately 22 PCR cycles using constant-region and V-primer adapter primers. TCRdb re-derived calls from the reads in MiXCR, one entry per CDR3 protein. Counted here are tens of thousands of distinct CDR3 sequences, 18% occurring once; the ten biggest clones make up less than 3.5%. Stated time point: before trial treatment. Sequenced here: PBMCs, sampled before treatment. Receptors were obtained from a male donor with prostate cancer.

This clonotype occurred many times. The chain joins TRBV5-4 to TRBJ2-1; D is unresolved. The ends were cut back, 2 bases at V and 9 bases at J, with 15 bases in the middle. The CDR3 contains 14 residues. Germline V CDR1 and CDR2: SGHNT, YYREEE (reference sequence). The CDR3 reads CASSFSGRIREQFF. The CDR3 nucleotides are TGTGCCAGCAGCTTTTCGGGCAGGATCCGTGAGCAGTTCTTC.

This clonotype has at least ten counts. The gene calls are TRBV10-3 and TRBJ2-1, with 8 nucleotides matching TRBD2. CDR1 and CDR2 from the germline V gene are ENHRY and SYGVKD. This CDR3 is 16 amino acids long. V dropped 0 bases and J dropped 5; count of bases not matched to a gene: 6. CDR3 sequence (DNA): TGTGCCATCAGTGAGTCGCCAGCGGGGGCCGACAATGAGCAGTTCTTC. This translates into CAISESPAGADNEQFF.

The chain links TRBV5-1 to TRBJ2-3, with 7 nucleotides matching TRBD2. CDR3 size: 15 residues. Trimming took 3 bases from V and 0 from J; bases not matched to a gene: 4. The germline V gene encodes CDR1 SGHRS and CDR2 YFSETQ. The CDR3 protein is CASSWAGDSTDTQYF. The CDR3 DNA reads TGCGCCAGCAGCTGGGCGGGGGATAGCACAGATACGCAGTATTTT.

The sample holds many counts of this clonotype. The rearrangement uses TRBV18 and TRBJ1-1; perhaps TRBD1 as D (5 bases). V was trimmed by 8 bases and J by 5 bases, leaving 15 bases between them. Germline V CDR1 and CDR2: KGHSH, LQKENI. This CDR3 has 13 amino acids. CDR3 nucleotide sequence: TGTGCCAGCGGGGTCCGGGAGGGGACTGAAGCTTTCTTT. Translating it yields CASGVREGTEAFF.

This clonotype was detected many times. The V call is TRBV5-6, the J call TRBJ1-5; 7 bases agree with TRBD1. Germline V gene sequence: CDR1 SGHDT, CDR2 YYEEEE. Trimming at V came to 4 bases and at J to 7 bases, leaving 11 bases not matched to a gene. The CDR3 runs 15 residues. The chain's CDR3 is CASSLGQARGQPQHF. The CDR3 nucleotides read TGTGCCAGCAGCCTCGGACAGGCGAGGGGACAGCCCCAGCATTTT.

This clonotype has just a few counts. CDR3 DNA: TGTGCCAGCAGCTCTGCAGGGGAGTTCTTC. Encoded protein: CASSSAGEFF. The chain has TRBV7-6 and TRBJ2-1; perhaps TRBD1 as D (6 bases). The CDR3 covers 10 residues. V shed 4 bases and J shed 14 bases, with 9 bases lying between them. Germline loops: CDR1 SGHVS, CDR2 FNYEAQ.

This clonotype was detected ten times or more. The chain uses TRBV7-2 and TRBJ2-1, with TRBD2 matching 7 bases. Germline V gives CDR1 SGHTA, CDR2 FQGNSA. The ends lost 2 bases at V and 8 bases at J; junction bases unmatched: 9. This CDR3 spans 15 amino acids. The CDR3 DNA reads TGTGCCAGCAGCTTAAGTGCCGGGGAGGGCTATGAGCAGTTCTTC. Its translation is CASSLSAGEGYEQFF.

This clonotype occurred many times. This chain joins TRBV23-1 and TRBJ2-7; D is unresolved. TRBV23-1 is an ORF, with its function uncertain. The CDR3 length is 17 residues. Trimming left V 0 bases short and J 2 bases short, with 17 bases between. The CDR3 reads CASSQSERSPDTYEQYF. CDR3 nucleotides: TGCGCCAGCAGTCAATCTGAGAGGTCACCCGATACCTACGAGCAGTACTTC.

The J gene is TRBJ1-4, the V gene TRBV14; possibly TRBD1 for D (5 bases). The CDR3 runs to 13 residues. Between the trimmed V and J ends, which lost 6 bases and 8 bases, there was a span of 13 bases. Germline CDR1 reads SGHDN; CDR2 reads FVKESK. This CDR3 is CASRGRGREKLFF. In DNA, the CDR3 is TGTGCCAGCAGGGGACGGGGGAGGGAAAAACTGTTTTTT.

The chain carries TRBV18 and TRBJ2-7; 11 positions match TRBD2. The V gene's germline CDR1 is KGHSH and CDR2 LQKENI. The CDR3 runs 18 residues. V was clipped by 2 bases and J by 0 bases; unmatched bases: 9. The CDR3, as DNA: TGTGCCAGCTCACCAGTTACTAGCGGGGGCCTACTCTCCTACGAGCAGTACTTC. It specifies CASSPVTSGGLLSYEQYF.

A remark on this clonotype: A far bigger clonotype differs at one base, so this is likely a read error. V is TRBV6-6 and J is TRBJ2-5; no clear D gene. The germline V and J ends were trimmed by 3 bases and 11 bases, with 19 bases remaining between them. Looked up from germline, CDR1 is MNHNY and CDR2 is SVGAGI (reference sequence). The CDR3 consists of 14 residues. CDR3 region: CASSYEDTYNEQYF. CDR3 DNA sequence: TGTGCCAGCAGTTATGAAGACACCTACAATGAGCAGTACTTC.

In its sample, this clonotype was seen many times. J is TRBJ2-7 and V is TRBV11-2; 7 bases match TRBD1. V was clipped by 5 bases and J by 5 bases; unmatched bases: 9. The CDR3 has 14 residues. Germline V lookup: CDR1 SGHAT, CDR2 FQNNGV. CDR3 bases: TGTGCCAGCAGCGGGCCTCCACAGGGGAACGAGCAGTACTTC. Its protein is CASSGPPQGNEQYF.

Remarks on this clonotype: The junction shows a germline mismatch at one end, possibly a read error. The rearrangement joins TRBV5-1 to TRBJ2-1; 9 positions agree with TRBD2. Germline V gene lookup returns CDR1 SGHRS and CDR2 YFSETQ. The CDR3 consists of 12 residues. CDR3 DNA sequence: TGTGCCAGCAGCTTGATGGCTAGCGGGGAATTCTTC. The encoded protein is CASSLMASGEFF.

This clonotype came up a few times. This rearrangement joins TRBV5-6 to TRBJ1-1; 7 nucleotides match TRBD1. With 4 bases clipped from V and 13 bases from J, the junction kept 16 bases outside the gene matches. The germline CDR1 and CDR2 sequences are SGHDT and YYEEEE. The CDR3 has 14 amino acids. In nucleotides, the CDR3 is TGTGCCAGCAGCACTGGACAGGCGCGCGGTTGGGGTTTCTTT. The encoded protein is CASSTGQARGWGFF.

This clonotype was picked up many times. The V gene is TRBV18, the J gene TRBJ2-7; 10 nucleotides match TRBD2. The junction had 5 bases not matched to a gene; V was cut back by 3 bases and J by 0 bases. Germline lookup yields CDR1 KGHSH and CDR2 LQKENI. CDR3 length equals 16 residues. The CDR3 spells CASSPQSGGDSYEQYF. CDR3 nucleotide sequence: TGTGCCAGCTCACCCCAGAGCGGGGGGGACTCCTACGAGCAGTACTTC.

This clonotype has ten or more counts. The chain links TRBV20-1 to TRBJ2-7, with D perhaps matching TRBD1 (7 bases). Between the trimmed V and J ends, which lost 5 bases and 0 bases, there was a span of 17 bases. The CDR3 runs 15 residues. The germline CDR1 and CDR2 sequences are DFQATT and SNEGSKA (reference sequence). The CDR3 DNA is TGCAGTGCTCAGGGGGTCCGGGAGAGCTCCTACGAGCAGTACTTC. It translates to CSAQGVRESSYEQYF.

This clonotype has at least ten counts. The V call is TRBV19, the J call TRBJ2-3; 7 bases agree with TRBD1. J was trimmed by 5 bases and V by 5 bases; bases with no gene match: 10. The germline CDR1 and CDR2 sequences are LNHDA and SQIVND (reference sequence). The CDR3 totals 15 residues. Here the CDR3 DNA reads TGTGCCAGTAGTCCCCCGGGGACAGTGTTAGATACGCAGTATTTT. This sequence encodes CASSPPGTVLDTQYF.

This chain uses TRBV6-4 with TRBJ2-1; D perhaps matches TRBD2 (7 bases). Germline CDR1 MRHNA, CDR2 SNTAGT. V was shortened by 4 bases and J by 4 bases, with 14 bases between the two germline ends. The CDR3 spans 15 residues. CDR3 sequence: CASSAEGEGYNEQFF. The CDR3 bases are TGTGCCAGCAGTGCCGAGGGGGAGGGGTACAATGAGCAGTTCTTC.

This clonotype was counted ten times or more. The rearrangement uses TRBV6-1 and TRBJ1-1; TRBD1 might be the D (6 bases). Trimming pared 6 bases from V and 5 bases from J, leaving 13 bases between. In germline, CDR1 is MNHNS, CDR2 SASEGT. There are 13 residues in the CDR3. CDR3 protein: CASSPRGRTEAFF. The CDR3 bases are TGTGCCAGCAGCCCCAGGGGAAGGACTGAAGCTTTCTTT.

This clonotype was seen repeatedly, ten times or more. V usage is TRBV7-3 and J usage is TRBJ2-1; TRBD2 matches 10 bases. Germline trimming cut 1 base from V and 7 bases from J; bases unmatched to any gene: 7. Germline values: CDR1 SGHTA, CDR2 FQGTGA. This CDR3 is 16 amino acids long. CDR3: CASSLNSGGNANEQFF. DNA for the CDR3: TGTGCCAGCAGCTTAAATAGCGGGGGGAACGCAAATGAGCAGTTCTTC.

The chain joins TRBV19 to TRBJ2-1, with 7 bases identical to TRBD1. Germline lookup yields CDR1 LNHDA and CDR2 SQIVND (reference sequence). The junction had 5 bases not matched to a gene; V was cut back by 5 bases and J by 4 bases. This CDR3 comprises 14 residues. As DNA, the CDR3 is TGTGCCAGTAGTTTGGAACAGGGGTACAATGAGCAGTTCTTC. This translates into CASSLEQGYNEQFF. The whole variable domain, filled in from reference TRBV19 and TRBJ2-1, reads DGGITQSPKYLFRKEGQNVTLSCEQNLNHDAMYWYRQDPGQGLRLIYYSQIVNDFQKGDIAEGYSVSREKKESFPLTVTSAQKNPTAFYLCASSLEQGYNEQFFGPGTRLTVL.

There are many counts of this clonotype. The chain combines TRBV11-2 with TRBJ1-6; weak D call: TRBD1 (5 bases). V was shortened by 1 base and J by 11 bases, with 12 bases between the two germline ends. From germline, CDR1 is SGHAT and CDR2 FQNNGV. The CDR3 loop spans 14 amino acids. The CDR3 sequence: CASSLGPLGAPLHF. The CDR3 bases are TGTGCCAGCAGCTTAGGGCCCTTGGGGGCACCCCTCCACTTT.

Within the sample, this clonotype is medium-sized. The V call is TRBV5-1, the J call TRBJ2-6; 8 bases fit TRBD1. This CDR3 is 17 amino acids long. The junction had 3 bases not matched to a gene; V was cut back by 0 bases and J by 1 base. Germline lookup yields CDR1 SGHRS and CDR2 YFSETQ. CDR3 sequence: CASSLATGGSGANVLTF. CDR3 sequence (DNA): TGCGCCAGCAGCTTGGCCACAGGGGGATCTGGGGCCAACGTCCTGACTTTC.

Ten or more counts support this clonotype. The V call is TRBV4-2, the J call TRBJ2-3; 11 nucleotides line up with TRBD2. In germline, CDR1 is LGHNA, CDR2 YNFKEQ. J lost 4 bases, V lost 2 bases, and 2 bases had no gene match. This CDR3 contains 15 residues. Written as DNA, the CDR3 is TGTGCCAGCAGCCAACTAGCGGGGGGCTCAGATACGCAGTATTTT. Protein: CASSQLAGGSDTQYF.

This clonotype has at least ten counts. CDR3 sequence: CASSPQRGRPKETQYF. CDR3 sequence (DNA): TGTGCCAGCAGCCCTCAACGTGGGAGACCAAAAGAGACCCAGTACTTC. V is TRBV7-8 and J is TRBJ2-5, with D tentatively TRBD2 (5 bases). This CDR3 has 16 amino acids. Trimming removed 5 bases at V and 3 bases at J, with 19 bases between. Germline-derived CDR1 and CDR2 are SGHVS and FQNEAQ.